These T cell receptor beta chains were read from a single sample in a study of T-cell memory formation after mild COVID-19. MiXCR, run by TCRdb on the 5' RACE reads, gives a single entry per CDR3 protein. The profile covers about 57,000 distinct CDR3 sequences, with 12% appearing a single time and roughly a quarter taken by the ten largest. The sequenced sample was PBMCs or a T cell subset sorted from them (not recorded which). The receptors shown here come from a man aged 18 to 29 who had mild COVID-19 (a few samples of this study predate the infection). Cell type and time point are not known. CDR3s include the opening cysteine and the closing phenylalanine or tryptophan. D genes are given only for firm matches. A clone size is listed for some rows: how often the clone was seen (once, few, many), or a class if it is expanded.

d_call,clone_size,j_call,v_call,cdr3_aa,cdr3_nt
TRBD1,many,TRBJ1-5,TRBV25-1,CASNTGGEDQPQHF,TGTGCCAGCAACACAGGGGGCGAAGATCAGCCCCAGCATTTT
TRBD1,few,TRBJ2-7,TRBV20-1,CSAPIGTGDEQYF,TGCAGTGCTCCAATTGGGACAGGGGACGAGCAGTACTTC
TRBD2,-,TRBJ2-5,TRBV29-1,CSIPAGGQETQYF,TGCAGCATCCCCGCGGGGGGTCAAGAGACCCAGTACTTC
-,few,TRBJ1-3,TRBV6-2/TRBV6-3,CASSYSGLRSSGNTIYF,TGTGCCAGCAGTTATTCGGGACTTCGGAGCTCTGGAAACACCATATATTTT
TRBD2,few,TRBJ2-3,TRBV4-2,CASSQEPGGNTDTQYF,TGTGCCAGCAGCCAAGAACCCGGGGGGAATACAGATACGCAGTATTTT
-,few,TRBJ2-5,TRBV5-4,CASSFNGQETQYF,TGTGCCAGCAGCTTCAACGGGCAAGAGACCCAGTACTTC
-,-,TRBJ2-1,TRBV5-1,CASSTKIPGTHSYNEQFF,TGCGCCAGCAGCACGAAAATCCCTGGAACCCACTCCTACAATGAGCAGTTCTTC
TRBD2,few,TRBJ2-1,TRBV6-2/TRBV6-3,CASKGTSGESNEQFF,TGTGCCAGCAAGGGGACTAGCGGGGAAAGCAATGAGCAGTTCTTC
-,-,TRBJ1-2,TRBV24-1,CATSVDNYGYTF,TGTGCAACTTCGGTGGACAACTATGGCTACACCTTC
-,-,TRBJ2-6,TRBV29-1,CSVGAAGSGANVLTF,TGCAGCGTTGGCGCAGCAGGCTCTGGGGCCAACGTCCTGACTTTC
-,-,TRBJ1-2,TRBV4-2,CASSQDLSGALNYGYTF,TGTGCCAGCAGCCAAGATCTTTCGGGGGCGCTTAACTATGGCTACACCTTC
-,few,TRBJ1-5,TRBV6-6,CASTGAGIYSNQPQHF,TGTGCCAGCACCGGGGCCGGGATTTATAGCAATCAGCCCCAGCATTTT
-,few,TRBJ2-7,TRBV2,CAWPREDHSYEQYF,TGTGCCTGGCCACGTGAGGACCACTCCTACGAGCAGTACTTC
TRBD1,-,TRBJ1-4,TRBV7-2,CASSLVVGQGPEKLFF,TGTGCCAGCAGCTTAGTCGTTGGACAGGGCCCTGAAAAACTGTTTTTT
TRBD2,many,TRBJ2-3,TRBV27,CASSLSSGDSTDTQYF,TGTGCCAGCAGTTTATCGAGCGGGGATAGCACAGATACGCAGTATTTT
TRBD2,few,TRBJ2-5,TRBV3-1,CASSQTSGGGETQYF,TGTGCCAGCAGCCAGACTAGCGGGGGAGGTGAGACCCAGTACTTC
TRBD1,-,TRBJ2-2,TRBV12-3/TRBV12-4,CASTLRGLRGELFF,TGTGCCAGCACTCTCAGGGGGCTTAGAGGGGAGCTGTTTTTT
-,medium-sized,TRBJ2-1,TRBV13,CASSLQEDRKQFF,TGTGCCAGCAGCCTCCAAGAAGACAGGAAGCAGTTCTTC
-,few,TRBJ2-7,TRBV12-3/TRBV12-4,CASSAGAYYEQYF,TGTGCCAGCAGTGCGGGGGCATACTACGAGCAGTACTTC
-,few,TRBJ2-7,TRBV9,CASSLEGYEQYF,TGTGCCAGCAGCCTAGAAGGCTACGAGCAGTACTTC
-,few,TRBJ2-5,TRBV14,CASSQSLAQNLWGETQYF,TGTGCCAGCAGCCAATCCCTGGCACAGAACCTCTGGGGGGAGACCCAGTACTTC
-,many,TRBJ2-3,TRBV4-3,CASSQALNPSTDTQYF,TGCGCCAGCAGCCAAGCCCTCAACCCTAGCACAGATACGCAGTATTTT
TRBD1,few,TRBJ1-4,TRBV2,CASRGPGTGGGEKLFF,TGTGCCAGCAGGGGTCCCGGGACAGGGGGAGGAGAAAAACTGTTTTTT
TRBD1,-,TRBJ1-2,TRBV6-6,CASRRGQGGYGYTF,TGTGCCAGCAGGCGGGGTCAGGGGGGGTATGGCTACACCTTC
-,-,TRBJ1-6,TRBV3-1,CASRPTGLVTSPLHF,TGTGCCAGCAGGCCAACAGGGCTCGTAACCTCACCCCTCCACTTT
TRBD1,many,TRBJ2-3,TRBV29-1,CSVELEDRGDTQYF,TGCAGCGTTGAATTAGAGGACAGGGGGGATACGCAGTATTTT
TRBD2,many,TRBJ2-1,TRBV28,CASRPSSGVYNEQFF,TGTGCCAGCAGGCCCTCTAGCGGGGTCTACAATGAGCAGTTCTTC
TRBD1,many,TRBJ2-2,TRBV12-3/TRBV12-4,CASRGQYNTGELFF,TGTGCCAGCAGGGGACAGTATAACACCGGGGAGCTGTTTTTT
TRBD2,-,TRBJ2-5,TRBV24-1,CATERGAGETQYF,TGTGCCACCGAGCGGGGGGCCGGAGAGACCCAGTACTTC
-,-,TRBJ2-1,TRBV7-2,CASSLGGGDEQFF,TGTGCCAGCAGCCTAGGAGGGGGCGATGAGCAGTTCTTC
TRBD1,few,TRBJ2-4,TRBV25-1,CASSERDRGIQYF,TGTGCCAGCAGTGAACGGGACAGGGGAATTCAGTACTTC
TRBD2,many,TRBJ2-1,TRBV4-2,CASSQETSGNEQFF,TGTGCCAGCAGCCAGGAGACTAGCGGCAATGAGCAGTTCTTC
-,few,TRBJ1-1,TRBV29-1,CSVDFPGKVAEAFF,TGCAGCGTTGATTTTCCAGGGAAGGTGGCTGAAGCTTTCTTT
TRBD2,-,TRBJ2-2,TRBV7-2,CASSFTSGGRTGELFF,TGTGCCAGCAGCTTCACTAGCGGGGGCCGAACCGGGGAGCTGTTTTTT
-,-,TRBJ1-1,TRBV5-1,CASSLVPENTEAFF,TGCGCCAGCAGCTTGGTTCCAGAGAACACTGAAGCTTTCTTT
-,-,TRBJ2-5,TRBV19,CASSIGGETQYF,TGTGCCAGTAGTATAGGCGGCGAGACCCAGTACTTC
TRBD1,few,TRBJ1-6,TRBV7-9,CASSRDRVEFSPLHF,TGTGCCAGCAGCCGCGACAGGGTGGAGTTTTCACCCCTCCACTTT
-,-,TRBJ1-1,TRBV5-1,CASSLIDPNTEAFF,TGCGCCAGCAGCTTGATTGACCCGAACACTGAAGCTTTCTTT
-,few,TRBJ2-1,TRBV7-9,CASSPKGYLFINEQFF,TGTGCCAGCAGCCCTAAAGGGTACCTCTTCATCAATGAGCAGTTCTTC
-,-,TRBJ2-3,TRBV29-1,CSVERRAITDTQYF,TGCAGCGTTGAAAGGAGGGCAATCACAGATACGCAGTATTTT
-,-,TRBJ2-3,TRBV5-4,CASSKIAGTDTQYF,TGTGCCAGCAGCAAAATAGCGGGCACAGATACGCAGTATTTT
TRBD1,-,TRBJ2-3,TRBV24-1,CATRRSEQGEADTQYF,TGTGCCACCAGGAGATCTGAACAGGGGGAGGCAGATACGCAGTATTTT
-,-,TRBJ1-1,TRBV5-1,CASSFGAPLTEAFF,TGCGCCAGCAGCTTTGGGGCCCCGCTCACTGAAGCTTTCTTT
-,-,TRBJ1-4,TRBV2,CASGPAGKLFF,TGTGCCAGCGGACCCGCTGGAAAACTGTTTTTT
-,many,TRBJ2-3,TRBV5-1,CASSSGTPGNTQYF,TGCGCCAGCAGCTCCGGGACGCCGGGAAATACGCAGTATTTT
TRBD1,few,TRBJ1-6,TRBV4-2,CASSQEGGGTVNSPLHF,TGTGCCAGCAGCCAAGAGGGGGGCGGGACAGTTAATTCACCCCTCCACTTT
-,few,TRBJ1-1,TRBV12-3/TRBV12-4,CASSTGLPNTEAFF,TGTGCCAGCAGCACCGGACTGCCGAACACTGAAGCTTTCTTT
-,-,TRBJ2-3,TRBV3-1,CASSQEQGGSPDTQYF,TGTGCCAGCAGCCAAGAGCAGGGGGGTAGTCCAGATACGCAGTATTTT
TRBD2,many,TRBJ2-5,TRBV6-6,CASSLAGGQETQYF,TGTGCCAGCAGCCTAGCGGGGGGGCAAGAGACCCAGTACTTC
-,-,TRBJ2-7,TRBV29-1,CSVVGGLRYEQYF,TGCAGCGTTGTGGGGGGACTGAGGTACGAGCAGTACTTC
TRBD2,few,TRBJ2-3,TRBV19,CASIQRGATDTQYF,TGTGCCAGTATCCAGCGGGGGGCCACAGATACGCAGTATTTT
-,-,TRBJ2-1,TRBV10-3,CAISDRGREQFF,TGTGCCATCAGTGACCGGGGGCGTGAGCAGTTCTTC
-,-,TRBJ1-1,TRBV7-9,CASSLAIGANTEAFF,TGTGCCAGCAGCTTAGCCATTGGGGCAAACACTGAAGCTTTCTTT
-,-,TRBJ2-2,TRBV10-3,CAISDQGGTGELFF,TGTGCCATATCAGACCAGGGAGGCACCGGGGAGCTGTTTTTT
TRBD2,-,TRBJ2-1,TRBV5-1,CASSLSAGGLIGNEQFF,TGCGCCAGCAGCTTGTCAGCGGGGGGGCTCATCGGTAATGAGCAGTTCTTC